A single sample gave rise to the 26 T cell receptor beta chains below, sequenced in a study of T-cell memory formation after mild COVID-19. MiXCR, run by TCRdb on the 5' RACE reads, gives a single entry per CDR3 protein. The sample carries hundreds of thousands of distinct CDR3 sequences, 15% to 20% recorded once. What was sequenced was PBMCs or a T cell subset sorted from them (not recorded which). These receptors originate from an adult woman who had mild COVID-19 (a few samples of this study predate the infection). Cell type and time point are not known.

This chain joins TRBV4-1 and TRBJ1-1; no clear D. CDR3 length: 15 amino acids. V was cut by 3 bases and J by 6 bases, with 17 bases left in between. CDR1 is MGHRA and CDR2 is YSYEKL in the germline V gene. The CDR3, as DNA: TGCGCCAGCAGCCACCCGAACCAGATCAACTCTGAAGCTTTCTTT. It encodes CASSHPNQINSEAFF.

This clonotype was seen more than once but under ten times. The chain has TRBV7-9 and TRBJ2-2, with D possibly being TRBD1 or TRBD2 (5 bases each). The CDR3 extends over 14 amino acids. Germline assignment: CDR1 SEHNR and CDR2 FQNEAQ (reference sequence). V lost 5 bases to trimming and J lost 5 bases, with 12 bases between them. CDR3: CASSPRGPTGELFF. The CDR3 bases are TGTGCCAGCAGCCCTCGGGGCCCAACCGGGGAGCTGTTTTTT.

This clonotype was recorded many times. J is TRBJ1-1 and V is TRBV30; 9 bases are a match to TRBD1. The germline V gene has CDR1 GTSNPN and CDR2 SVGIG (reference sequence). Losses at the gene ends were 3 bases for V and 1 base for J; bases not matched to a gene: 6. CDR3 length: 15 amino acids. CDR3 protein: CAWSAGTGSNTEAFF. The CDR3 nucleotides read TGTGCCTGGAGCGCCGGGACAGGGTCGAACACTGAAGCTTTCTTT.

This clonotype has a handful of counts. CDR3 region: CAPSRLAIKETQYF. For the CDR3, the DNA is TGTGCGCCCTCGCGGCTAGCGATAAAAGAGACCCAGTACTTC. The chain combines TRBV27 with TRBJ2-5, with D possibly being TRBD2 (6 bases). The CDR3 consists of 14 residues. The germline V gene encodes CDR1 MNHEY and CDR2 SMNVEV (reference sequence).

There are many counts of this clonotype. V gene TRBV5-1 combines with J gene TRBJ2-3, with D tentatively TRBD1 (6 bases). This CDR3 has 15 residues. CDR1 and CDR2 from the germline V gene are SGHRS and YFSETQ. V lost 2 bases, J lost 2 bases, and 12 bases lay in between. The CDR3 protein is CASSFQGMVTDTQYF. The DNA for the CDR3 is TGCGCCAGCAGCTTTCAGGGGATGGTCACAGATACGCAGTATTTT.

Only a few counts were recorded for this clonotype. This chain uses TRBV5-1 with TRBJ2-1; 9 nucleotides match TRBD2. Germline V gene data show CDR1 as SGHRS and CDR2 as YFSETQ. The J segment lost 10 bases and the V segment lost 3 bases, leaving 11 bases of the junction unmatched. The CDR3 has 15 residues. CDR3 region: CASSSAGLADEEQFF. DNA for the CDR3: TGCGCCAGCAGCTCCGCGGGACTAGCCGACGAGGAGCAGTTCTTC. Full variable domain (missing parts from reference TRBV5-1 and TRBJ2-1): KAGVTQTPRYLIKTRGQQVTLSCSPISGHRSVSWYQQTPGQGLQFLFEYFSETQRNKGNFPGRFSGRQFSNSRSEMNVSTLELGDSALYLCASSSAGLADEEQFFGPGTRLTVL.

This chain uses TRBV12-3 or TRBV12-4 with TRBJ1-3, with a possible D match to TRBD1 (5 bases). CDR3 length: 16 amino acids. Between the trimmed V and J ends, which lost 7 bases and 0 bases, there was a span of 16 bases. CDR3 residues: CASTGALLGSGNTIYF. The CDR3 DNA reads as TGTGCCAGCACCGGGGCCCTATTGGGCTCTGGAAACACCATATATTTT.

J is TRBJ1-5 and V is TRBV6-5, with TRBD1 as a possible D gene (5 bases). Germline V lookup: CDR1 MNHEY, CDR2 SVGAGI. V shed 6 bases and J shed 7 bases, with 13 bases lying between them. The CDR3 has 13 amino acids. CDR3 in amino acids: CASSPGLSQPQHF. The CDR3 bases are TGTGCCAGCAGCCCAGGGTTGTCGCAGCCCCAGCATTTT.

The DNA for the CDR3 is TGTGCCACCACCAAGGACAGCTCCTACGAGCAGTACTTC. Translating gives CATTKDSSYEQYF. The J gene is TRBJ2-7, the V gene TRBV7-9; possible D gene TRBD1, 6 bases. The CDR3 runs 13 residues. V gave up 10 bases and J gave up 0 bases, with 13 bases separating them. The V gene's germline CDR1 is SEHNR and CDR2 FQNEAQ (reference sequence).

This clonotype was seen repeatedly, ten times or more. The rearrangement links TRBV12-3 or TRBV12-4 to TRBJ2-3, with D unresolved. The CDR3 runs 13 residues. The V gene lost 4 bases and the J gene lost 5 bases, with 10 bases spanning the gap. The CDR3 sequence: CASSSQSGDTQYF. CDR3 nucleotides: TGTGCCAGCAGTTCACAATCTGGAGATACGCAGTATTTT.

This clonotype was detected a few times. The CDR3 sequence is CASSQDIYDTQYF. The CDR3 nucleotides read TGTGCCAGCAGCCAAGATATTTACGATACGCAGTATTTT. This chain uses TRBV3-1 with TRBJ2-3, with unresolved D. The CDR3 runs to 13 residues. V lost 0 bases to trimming and J lost 6 bases, with 7 bases between them. Germline V CDR1 and CDR2: LGHDT, YNNKEL (reference sequence).

This chain connects TRBV7-2 to TRBJ2-1, with D tentatively TRBD2 (6 bases). V gave up 4 bases and J gave up 2 bases, with 15 bases separating them. Germline CDR1 reads SGHTA; CDR2 reads FQGNSA. CDR3 length: 16 residues. The CDR3 reads CASSSQGGVAYNEQFF. As DNA, the CDR3 is TGTGCCAGCAGCTCCCAGGGCGGGGTGGCCTACAATGAGCAGTTCTTC.

The chain links TRBV7-8 to TRBJ1-2, with 7 bases identical to TRBD1. The V segment lost 3 bases and the J segment 2 bases; nucleotides outside the gene matches: 6. CDR1 is SGHVS and CDR2 is FQNEAQ in the germline V gene. The CDR3 runs 15 residues. CDR3 nucleotide sequence: TGTGCCAGCAGCTTTCGACAGGGCTTAAACTATGGCTACACCTTC. It specifies CASSFRQGLNYGYTF.

This sequence joins TRBV7-3 and TRBJ2-7, with D perhaps assigned TRBD1 or TRBD2 (6 bases each). The germline V gene encodes CDR1 SGHTA and CDR2 FQGTGA. The CDR3 is made up of 14 amino acids. Trimming left V 5 bases short and J 5 bases short, with 16 bases between. The CDR3 nucleotides read TGTGCCAGCAGCCCCGGTGGAGGGGGTGACGAGCAGTACTTC. Its protein product is CASSPGGGGDEQYF.

The chain has TRBV25-1 and TRBJ2-5; D could derive from TRBD1 or TRBD2 (5 bases each). This CDR3 region has 13 residues. Germline V gene sequence: CDR1 MGHDK, CDR2 SYGVNS. V lost 9 bases and J lost 5, with 16 bases in between. The CDR3: CASRSSGTETQYF. CDR3 nucleotides: TGTGCCAGTCGGAGCTCAGGGACGGAGACCCAGTACTTC. The variable domain in full, completed from reference TRBV25-1 and TRBJ2-5, reads EADIYQTPRYLVIGTGKKITLECSQTMGHDKMYWYQQDPGMELHLIHYSYGVNSTEKGDLSSESTVSRIRTEHFPLTLESARPSHTSQYLCASRSSGTETQYFGPGTRLLVL.

This chain links TRBV4-1 with TRBJ2-3, with TRBD2 identical over 15 bases. CDR1 and CDR2 (germline): MGHRA, YSYEKL. V was pared by 1 base and J by 4 bases, with 6 bases of the junction left unmatched. The CDR3 sequence is 18 residues long. This CDR3 is CASSQGTSGRALADTQYF. CDR3 DNA: TGCGCCAGCAGCCAAGGGACTAGCGGGAGGGCCCTGGCAGATACGCAGTATTTT.

This clonotype was seen a handful of times. The V and J genes are TRBV12-3 or TRBV12-4 and TRBJ2-1; a weak D match, TRBD2 (6 bases). The length of the CDR3 is 12 residues. V was shortened by 5 bases and J by 10 bases, with 12 bases between the two germline ends. The CDR3, as DNA: TGTGCCAGCAGTCCCGGACGGGAGGAGCAGTTCTTC. As protein: CASSPGREEQFF.

This clonotype has just a few counts. The chain is built from TRBV6-6 and TRBJ2-3, with D perhaps matching TRBD2 (5 bases). Germline values: CDR1 MNHNY, CDR2 SVGAGI (reference sequence). This CDR3 has 13 amino acids. The V and J ends lost 8 bases and 0 bases respectively, with 9 bases between them. CDR3 nucleotide sequence: TGTGCCAGCGATCGGGAAAGCACAGATACGCAGTATTTT. Its protein is CASDRESTDTQYF.

There are a few counts of this clonotype. This chain uses TRBV3-1 with TRBJ2-3, with D uncertain. The CDR3 has 15 residues. Germline CDR1 is LGHDT and CDR2 is YNNKEL (reference sequence). Trimming stripped 0 bases from V and 2 bases from J, with 9 bases between. The CDR3 is CASSQDYGSTDTQYF. The CDR3 region has the DNA TGTGCCAGCAGCCAAGATTATGGGTCCACAGATACGCAGTATTTT.

The chain uses TRBV2 and TRBJ2-3, with TRBD2 matching 7 bases. Germline lookup yields CDR1 SNHLY and CDR2 FYNNEI. The CDR3 runs 13 residues. The V and J ends lost 6 bases and 4 bases, in that order; junction bases with no gene match: 4. CDR3 residues: CASRGDYSDTQYF. In nucleotides, the CDR3 is TGTGCCAGCAGGGGGGACTATTCAGATACGCAGTATTTT.

This clonotype was detected only a few times. The chain couples TRBV12-3 or TRBV12-4 to TRBJ1-1, with TRBD1 as a possible D gene (5 bases). The CDR3 sequence is 12 residues long. The V and J ends lost 6 bases and 10 bases respectively, with 15 bases between them. The CDR3 DNA reads TGTGCCAGCAGCCGAGGACCCACAGGAGCTTTCTTT. Encoded protein: CASSRGPTGAFF.

The J gene is TRBJ2-1, the V gene TRBV30; D is undetermined. V was clipped by 3 bases and J by 4 bases, with 10 bases between them. The V gene's germline CDR1 is GTSNPN and CDR2 SVGIG (reference sequence). The CDR3 consists of 13 residues. The CDR3 DNA is TGTGCCTGGAGCGCCATCGATTACAATGAGCAGTTCTTC. It specifies CAWSAIDYNEQFF.

This clonotype was counted at least ten times. V is TRBV20-1 and J is TRBJ2-3, with no clear D. V gave up 0 bases and J gave up 2 bases, with 12 bases separating them. The CDR3 covers 15 residues. Germline-derived CDR1 and CDR2 are DFQATT and SNEGSKA (reference sequence). CDR3 nucleotide sequence: TGCAGTGCTAGAGATCTTAAACAGTTCACAGATACGCAGTATTTT. This translates into CSARDLKQFTDTQYF.

This clonotype was observed a few times. The gene calls are TRBV4-2 and TRBJ2-7; either TRBD1 or TRBD2 may fit D (5 bases each). The CDR3 contains 16 residues. Germline assignment: CDR1 LGHNA and CDR2 YNFKEQ. Trimming cost V 0 bases and J 3 bases, with 15 bases left between them. Here the CDR3 reads CASSQEETVDYYEQYF. For the CDR3, the DNA is TGTGCCAGCAGCCAAGAGGAGACAGTTGACTACTACGAGCAGTACTTC.

This clonotype was counted between two and nine times. The chain couples TRBV5-1 to TRBJ2-7; 8 bases fit TRBD1. Germline lookup yields CDR1 SGHRS and CDR2 YFSETQ. V lost 0 bases, J lost 3 bases, and 5 bases stayed unmatched. CDR3 length: 15 amino acids. The CDR3 region has the DNA TGCGCCAGCAGCTTGGCCTTTGGACAGGGCTACGAGCAGTACTTC. This encodes CASSLAFGQGYEQYF.

This clonotype was seen only a few times. The chain employs TRBV7-6 and TRBJ2-2, with a weak D call TRBD2 (6 bases). The V and J ends lost 1 base and 1 base respectively, with 7 bases between them. The CDR3 spans 15 residues. CDR1 and CDR2 from the germline V gene are SGHVS and FNYEAQ. This CDR3 is CASSLGTMNTGELFF. For the CDR3, the DNA is TGTGCCAGCAGCTTAGGGACTATGAACACCGGGGAGCTGTTTTTT.